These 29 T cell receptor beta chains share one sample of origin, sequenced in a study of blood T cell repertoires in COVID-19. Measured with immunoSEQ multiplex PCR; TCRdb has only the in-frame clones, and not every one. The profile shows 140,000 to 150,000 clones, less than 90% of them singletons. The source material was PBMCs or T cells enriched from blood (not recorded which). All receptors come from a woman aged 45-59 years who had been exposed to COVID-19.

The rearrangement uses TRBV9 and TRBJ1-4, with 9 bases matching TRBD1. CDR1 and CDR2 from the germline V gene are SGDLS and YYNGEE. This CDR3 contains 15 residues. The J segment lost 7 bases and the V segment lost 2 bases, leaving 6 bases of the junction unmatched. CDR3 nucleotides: TGTGCCAGCAGCGTGGTAGGGACAGGGTTTGAAAAACTGTTTTTT. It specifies CASSVVGTGFEKLFF.

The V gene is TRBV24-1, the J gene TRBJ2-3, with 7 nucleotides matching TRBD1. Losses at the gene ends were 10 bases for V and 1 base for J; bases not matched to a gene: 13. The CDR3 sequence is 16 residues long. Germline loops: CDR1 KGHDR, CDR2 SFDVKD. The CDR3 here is CATGTPNRGGTDTQYF. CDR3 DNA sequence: TGTGCCACAGGCACGCCGAACAGGGGCGGCACAGATACGCAGTATTTT.

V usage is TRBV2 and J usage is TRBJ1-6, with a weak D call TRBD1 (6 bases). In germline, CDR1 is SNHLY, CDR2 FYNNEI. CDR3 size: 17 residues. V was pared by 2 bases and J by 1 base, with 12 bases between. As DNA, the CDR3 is TGTGCCAGCAGTGAACAGGGCAGGGGTTCCTATAATTCACCCCTCCACTTT. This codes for CASSEQGRGSYNSPLHF.

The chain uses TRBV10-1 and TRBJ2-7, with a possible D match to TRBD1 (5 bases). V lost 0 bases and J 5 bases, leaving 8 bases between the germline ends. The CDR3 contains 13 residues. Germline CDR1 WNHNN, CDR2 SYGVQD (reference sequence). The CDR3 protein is CASSESVRDEQYF. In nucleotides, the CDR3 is TGCGCCAGCAGTGAGTCGGTCAGGGACGAGCAGTACTTC.

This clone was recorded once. This chain's CDR3 is CASRGTGEGYSPLHF. DNA for the CDR3: TGTGCCAGCAGGGGAACAGGGGAAGGGTACTCACCCCTCCACTTT. The chain recombines TRBV6-5 with TRBJ1-6; 7 nucleotides line up with TRBD1. CDR3 size: 15 residues. The V segment lost 6 bases and the J segment 10 bases; nucleotides outside the gene matches: 12. In germline, CDR1 is MNHEY, CDR2 SVGAGI.

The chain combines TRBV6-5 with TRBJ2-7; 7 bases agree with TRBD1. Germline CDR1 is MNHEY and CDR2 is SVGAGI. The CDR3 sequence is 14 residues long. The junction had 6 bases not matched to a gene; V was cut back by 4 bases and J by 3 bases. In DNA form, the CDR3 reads TGTGCCAGCAGTTCCGACAGGGACCTCTACGAGCAGTACTTC. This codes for CASSSDRDLYEQYF.

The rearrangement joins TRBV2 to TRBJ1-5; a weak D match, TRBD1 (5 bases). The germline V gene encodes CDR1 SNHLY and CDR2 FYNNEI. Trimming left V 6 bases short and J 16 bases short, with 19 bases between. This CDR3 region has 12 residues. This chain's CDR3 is CASRADSLVVHF. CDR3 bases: TGTGCCAGCAGAGCCGACAGTCTGGTAGTACATTTT.

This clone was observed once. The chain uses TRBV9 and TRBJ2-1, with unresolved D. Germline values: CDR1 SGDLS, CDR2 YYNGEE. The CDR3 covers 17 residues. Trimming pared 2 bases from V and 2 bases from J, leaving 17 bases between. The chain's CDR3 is CASSVRNETPTYNEQFF. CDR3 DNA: TGTGCCAGCAGCGTTAGAAACGAAACCCCCACCTACAATGAGCAGTTCTTC. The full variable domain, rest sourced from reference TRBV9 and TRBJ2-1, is DSGVTQTPKHLITATGQRVTLRCSPRSGDLSVYWYQQSLDQGLQFLIQYYNGEERAKGNILERFSAQQFPDLHSELNLSSLELGDSALYFCASSVRNETPTYNEQFFGPGTRLTVL.

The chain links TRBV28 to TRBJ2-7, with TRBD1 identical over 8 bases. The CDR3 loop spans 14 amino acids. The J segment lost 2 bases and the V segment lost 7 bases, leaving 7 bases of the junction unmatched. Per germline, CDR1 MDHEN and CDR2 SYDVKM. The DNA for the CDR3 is TGTGCCAGCACCCGGGACAGGTTGCCCTACGAGCAGTACTTC. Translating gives CASTRDRLPYEQYF.

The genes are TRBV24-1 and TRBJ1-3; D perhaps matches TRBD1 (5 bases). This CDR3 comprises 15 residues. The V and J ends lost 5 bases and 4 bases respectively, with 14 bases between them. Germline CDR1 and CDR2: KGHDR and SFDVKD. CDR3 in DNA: TGTGCCACCAGTGCCCCTGGGACTGCGGGAAACACCATATATTTT. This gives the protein CATSAPGTAGNTIYF.

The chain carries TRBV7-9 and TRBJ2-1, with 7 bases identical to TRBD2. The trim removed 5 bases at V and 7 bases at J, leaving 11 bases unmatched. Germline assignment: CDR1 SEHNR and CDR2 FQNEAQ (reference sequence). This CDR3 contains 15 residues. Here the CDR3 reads CASSRGGPRGNEQFF. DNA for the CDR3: TGTGCCAGCAGCCGTGGGGGACCGCGGGGGAATGAGCAGTTCTTC.

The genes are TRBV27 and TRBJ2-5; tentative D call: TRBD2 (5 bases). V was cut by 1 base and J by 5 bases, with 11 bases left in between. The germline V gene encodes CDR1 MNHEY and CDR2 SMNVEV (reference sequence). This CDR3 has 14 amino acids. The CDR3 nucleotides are TGTGCCAGCAGTTTATATCCAGGAGGCGAGACCCAGTACTTC. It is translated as CASSLYPGGETQYF.

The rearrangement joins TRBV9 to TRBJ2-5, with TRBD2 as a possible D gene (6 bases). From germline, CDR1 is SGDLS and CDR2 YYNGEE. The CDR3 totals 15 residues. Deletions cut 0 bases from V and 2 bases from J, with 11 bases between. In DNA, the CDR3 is TGTGCCAGCAGCGTAGACGTTAGCGGACAAGAGACCCAGTACTTC. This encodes CASSVDVSGQETQYF.

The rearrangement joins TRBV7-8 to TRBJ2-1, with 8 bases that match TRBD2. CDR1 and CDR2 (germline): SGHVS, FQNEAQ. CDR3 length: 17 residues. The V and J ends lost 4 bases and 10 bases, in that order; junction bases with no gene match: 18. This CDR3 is CASSYHITGTSITEQFF. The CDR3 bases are TGTGCCAGCAGCTATCACATAACCGGGACTAGTATCACGGAGCAGTTCTTC. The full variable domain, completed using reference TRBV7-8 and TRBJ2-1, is GAGVSQSPRYKVAKRGQDVALRCDPISGHVSLFWYQQALGQGPEFLTYFQNEAQLDKSGLPSDRFFAERPEGSVSTLKIQRTQQEDSAVYLCASSYHITGTSITEQFFGPGTRLTVL.

CDR3 residues: CATSDPRTGSNEQFF. The CDR3 DNA is TGTGCCACCAGCGATCCGCGGACAGGGAGCAATGAGCAGTTCTTC. V usage is TRBV15 and J usage is TRBJ2-1, with 8 bases aligning to TRBD1. Germline lookup yields CDR1 LNHNV and CDR2 YYDKDF (reference sequence). V dropped 5 bases and J dropped 6; count of bases not matched to a gene: 9. The CDR3 contains 15 residues. The whole variable domain, remainder taken from reference TRBV15 and TRBJ2-1, is DAMVIQNPRYQVTQFGKPVTLSCSQTLNHNVMYWYQQKSSQAPKLLFHYYDKDFNNEADTPDNFQSRRPNTSFCFLDIRSPGLGDTAMYLCATSDPRTGSNEQFFGPGTRLTVL.

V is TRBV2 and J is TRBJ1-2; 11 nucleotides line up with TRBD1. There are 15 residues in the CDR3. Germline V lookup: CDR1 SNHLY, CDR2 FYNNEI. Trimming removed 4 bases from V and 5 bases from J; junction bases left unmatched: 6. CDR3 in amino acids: CASSVGDRGYYGYTF. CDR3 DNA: TGTGCCAGCAGTGTCGGGGACAGGGGGTATTATGGCTACACCTTC.

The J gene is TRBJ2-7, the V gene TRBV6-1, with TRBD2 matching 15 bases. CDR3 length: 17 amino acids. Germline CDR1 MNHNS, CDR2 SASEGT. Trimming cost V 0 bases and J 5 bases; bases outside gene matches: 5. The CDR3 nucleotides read TGTGCCAGCAGTGAAGCGCTGGGACTAGCGGGAGGTAACGAGCAGTACTTC. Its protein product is CASSEALGLAGGNEQYF.

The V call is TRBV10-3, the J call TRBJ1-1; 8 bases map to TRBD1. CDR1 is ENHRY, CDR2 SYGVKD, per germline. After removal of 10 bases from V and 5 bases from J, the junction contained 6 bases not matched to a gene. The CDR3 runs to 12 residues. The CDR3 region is CASRTGRTEAFF. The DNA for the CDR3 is TGTGCCAGCAGGACAGGGAGGACTGAAGCTTTCTTT.

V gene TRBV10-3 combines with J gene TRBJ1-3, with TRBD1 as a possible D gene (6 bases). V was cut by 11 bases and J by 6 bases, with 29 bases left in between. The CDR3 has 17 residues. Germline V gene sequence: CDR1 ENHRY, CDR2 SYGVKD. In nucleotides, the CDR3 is TGTGCCCTACCCCCAGATCGGGACAAATGGGCCGAAAACACCATATATTTT. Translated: CALPPDRDKWAENTIYF.

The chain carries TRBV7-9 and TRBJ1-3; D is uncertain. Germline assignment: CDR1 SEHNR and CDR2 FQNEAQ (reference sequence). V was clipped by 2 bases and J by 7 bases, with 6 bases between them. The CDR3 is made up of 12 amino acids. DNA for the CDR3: TGTGCCAGCAGCTTACTCGAGAACACCATATATTTT. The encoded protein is CASSLLENTIYF.

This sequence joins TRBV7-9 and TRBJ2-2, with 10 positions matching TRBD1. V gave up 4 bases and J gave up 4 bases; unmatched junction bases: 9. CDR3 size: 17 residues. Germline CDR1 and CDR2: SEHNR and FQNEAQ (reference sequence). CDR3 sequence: CASSSRQGASSTGELFF. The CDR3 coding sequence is TGTGCCAGCAGCTCCAGACAGGGGGCTTCGAGCACCGGGGAGCTGTTTTTT.

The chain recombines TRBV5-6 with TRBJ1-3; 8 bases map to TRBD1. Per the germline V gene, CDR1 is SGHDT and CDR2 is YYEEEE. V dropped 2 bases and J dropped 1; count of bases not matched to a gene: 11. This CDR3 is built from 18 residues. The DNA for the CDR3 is TGTGCCAGCAGCTTTGGACAGGGAGATACGTTTTCTGGAAACACCATATATTTT. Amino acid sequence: CASSFGQGDTFSGNTIYF. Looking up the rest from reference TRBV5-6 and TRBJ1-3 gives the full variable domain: DAGVTQSPTHLIKTRGQQVTLRCSPKSGHDTVSWYQQALGQGPQFIFQYYEEEERQRGNFPDRFSGHQFPNYSSELNVNALLLGDSALYLCASSFGQGDTFSGNTIYFGEGSWLTVV.

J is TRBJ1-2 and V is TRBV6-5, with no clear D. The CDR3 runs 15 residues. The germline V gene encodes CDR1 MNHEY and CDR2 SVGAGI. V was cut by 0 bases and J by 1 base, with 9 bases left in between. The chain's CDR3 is CASSYSTGINYGYTF. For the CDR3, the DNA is TGTGCCAGCAGTTACTCTACCGGGATTAACTATGGCTACACCTTC.

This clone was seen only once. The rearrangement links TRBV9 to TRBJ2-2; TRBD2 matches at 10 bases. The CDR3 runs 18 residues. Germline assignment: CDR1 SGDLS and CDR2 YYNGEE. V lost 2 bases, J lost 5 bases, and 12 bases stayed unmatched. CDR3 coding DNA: TGTGCCAGCAGCGTTTCCGGGCTAGCGGGGGACCTGACCGGGGAGCTGTTTTTT. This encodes CASSVSGLAGDLTGELFF.

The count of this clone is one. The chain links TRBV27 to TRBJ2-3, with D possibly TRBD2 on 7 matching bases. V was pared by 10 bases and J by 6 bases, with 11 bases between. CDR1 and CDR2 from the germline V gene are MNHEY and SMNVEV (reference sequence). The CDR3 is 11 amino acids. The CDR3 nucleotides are TGTGCCACTAAGGGGGGGGATACGCAGTATTTT. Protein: CATKGGDTQYF.

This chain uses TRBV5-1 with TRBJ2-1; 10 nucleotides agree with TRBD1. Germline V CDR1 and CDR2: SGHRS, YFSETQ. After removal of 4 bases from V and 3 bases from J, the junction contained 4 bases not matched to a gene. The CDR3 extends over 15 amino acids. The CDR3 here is CASSQGQGYYNEQFF. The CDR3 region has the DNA TGCGCCAGCAGCCAGGGACAGGGGTACTACAATGAGCAGTTCTTC.

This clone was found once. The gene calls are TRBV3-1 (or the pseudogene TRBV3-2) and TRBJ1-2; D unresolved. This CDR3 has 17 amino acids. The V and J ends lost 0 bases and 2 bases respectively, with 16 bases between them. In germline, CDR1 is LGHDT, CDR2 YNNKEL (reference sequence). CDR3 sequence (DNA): TGTGCCAGCAGCCAAGAAGGACCGTCCGGGGTAAACTATGGCTACACCTTC. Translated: CASSQEGPSGVNYGYTF.

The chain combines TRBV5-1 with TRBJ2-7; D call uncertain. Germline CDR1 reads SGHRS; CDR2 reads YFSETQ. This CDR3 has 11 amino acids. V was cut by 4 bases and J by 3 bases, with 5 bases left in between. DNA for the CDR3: TGCGCCAGCAGCCCCCTCTACGAGCAGTACTTC. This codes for CASSPLYEQYF.

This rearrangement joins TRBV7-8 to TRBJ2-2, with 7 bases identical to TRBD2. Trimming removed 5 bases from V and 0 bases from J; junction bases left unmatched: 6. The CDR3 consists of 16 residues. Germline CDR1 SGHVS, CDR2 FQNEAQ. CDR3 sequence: CASSATGTTNTGELFF. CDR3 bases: TGTGCCAGCAGCGCAACCGGGACTACGAACACCGGGGAGCTGTTTTTT.